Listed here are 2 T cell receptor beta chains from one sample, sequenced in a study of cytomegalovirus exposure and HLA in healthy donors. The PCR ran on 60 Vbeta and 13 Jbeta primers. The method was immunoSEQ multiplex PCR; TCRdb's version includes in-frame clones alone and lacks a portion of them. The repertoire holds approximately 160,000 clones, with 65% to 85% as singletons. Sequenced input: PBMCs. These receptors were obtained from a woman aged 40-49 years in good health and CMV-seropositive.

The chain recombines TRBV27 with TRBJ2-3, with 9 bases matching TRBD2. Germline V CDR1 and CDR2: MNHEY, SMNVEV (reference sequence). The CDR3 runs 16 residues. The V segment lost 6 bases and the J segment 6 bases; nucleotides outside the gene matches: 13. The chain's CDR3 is CASSSQGLAGGDTQYF. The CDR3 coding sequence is TGTGCCAGCAGCTCACAGGGACTAGCTGGCGGCGATACGCAGTATTTT.

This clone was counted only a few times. The CDR3 DNA follows: TGTGCCAGCAGCCAAGAGGGGACAAAGCAGTTCTTC. Translated, it gives CASSQEGTKQFF. The chain uses TRBV4-2 and TRBJ2-1, with TRBD1 as a possible D gene (6 bases). The CDR3 runs to 12 residues. Trimming shortened V by 0 bases and J by 11 bases, and 8 bases separated the two germline ends. Germline V gives CDR1 LGHNA, CDR2 YNFKEQ.